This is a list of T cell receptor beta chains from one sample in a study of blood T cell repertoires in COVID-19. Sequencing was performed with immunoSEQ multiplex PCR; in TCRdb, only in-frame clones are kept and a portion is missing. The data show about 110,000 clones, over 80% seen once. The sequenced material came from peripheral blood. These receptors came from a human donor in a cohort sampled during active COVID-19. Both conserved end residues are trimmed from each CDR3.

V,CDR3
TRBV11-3,ASSFRTGGAPEQY
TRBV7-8,ASSQSLGYGETQY
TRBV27,ASSPGTSVQETQY
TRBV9,ASSPEVTTLNYGYT
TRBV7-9,AVAQGAGEQY
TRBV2,ASSRDRGREAEAF
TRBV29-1,SPTRGTEAF
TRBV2,ASSPRTGTYEQY
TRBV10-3,AISESLAGTNEQF
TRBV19,ASSGGGKSYEQY
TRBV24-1,ATSDFERAEKNIQY
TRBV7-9,ASSLGTSRSYEQY
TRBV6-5,ASTLDRGTEAF
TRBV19,ASRQGWYGYT
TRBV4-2,ASSQGAVLNTEAF
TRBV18,ASSPSLFGAGVPYEAF
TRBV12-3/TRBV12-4,ASTTGYGYT